The clone carrying this TCR beta chain appeared many times. The use of genomic DNA as template underpinned the TCR beta VDJ and CDR3 profiling. Each CDR3 protein gets one entry after TCRdb re-called the reads with MiXCR. There are some 170,000 distinct CDR3 sequences in the sample; 40% to 50% occur only once, and more than 0.85% lies in the top ten. The data stem from a study of CD8+CD57+ T cells in acquired aplastic anemia. The CDR3 is 13 amino acids. The V gene's germline CDR1 is ENHRY and CDR2 SYGVKD. Between the trimmed V and J ends, which lost 5 bases and 6 bases, there was a span of 11 bases. Patients who underwent sequencing had shown CD8+CD57+ cell expansion by flow cytometry. Severe acquired aplastic anemia was present in all patients.

The TCR comes from a human donor with aplastic anemia. The sequencing input was sorted CD4+, CD8+, or CD8+CD57+ T cells (not recorded which) from PBMCs. This chain uses TRBV10-3 with TRBJ1-5; no reliable D call. CDR3 bases: TGTGCCATCAGTCCTCAGGAGACTCAGCCCCAGCATTTT. Translating it yields CAISPQETQPQHF.